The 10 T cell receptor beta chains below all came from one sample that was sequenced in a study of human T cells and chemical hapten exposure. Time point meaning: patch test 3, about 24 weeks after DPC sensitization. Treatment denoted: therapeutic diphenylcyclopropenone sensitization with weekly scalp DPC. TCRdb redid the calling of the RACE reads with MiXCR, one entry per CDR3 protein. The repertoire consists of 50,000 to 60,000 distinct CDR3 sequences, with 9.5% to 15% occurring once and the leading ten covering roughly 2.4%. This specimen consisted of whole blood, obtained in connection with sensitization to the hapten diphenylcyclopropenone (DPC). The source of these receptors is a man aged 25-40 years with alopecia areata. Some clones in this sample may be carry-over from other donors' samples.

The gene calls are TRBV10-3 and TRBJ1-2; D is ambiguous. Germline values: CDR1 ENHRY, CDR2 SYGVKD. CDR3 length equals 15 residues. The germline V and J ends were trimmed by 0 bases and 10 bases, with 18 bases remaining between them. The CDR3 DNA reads TGTGCCATCAGTGAGTCGATAGGGCTGGACTACGACTACACCTTC. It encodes CAISESIGLDYDYTF.

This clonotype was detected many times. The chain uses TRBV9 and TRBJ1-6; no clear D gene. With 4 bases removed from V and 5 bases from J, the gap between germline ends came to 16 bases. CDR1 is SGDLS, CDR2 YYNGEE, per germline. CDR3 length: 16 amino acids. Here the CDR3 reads CASSSAGYQNNSPLHF. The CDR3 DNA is TGTGCCAGCAGCTCGGCCGGGTATCAGAATAATTCACCCCTCCACTTT.

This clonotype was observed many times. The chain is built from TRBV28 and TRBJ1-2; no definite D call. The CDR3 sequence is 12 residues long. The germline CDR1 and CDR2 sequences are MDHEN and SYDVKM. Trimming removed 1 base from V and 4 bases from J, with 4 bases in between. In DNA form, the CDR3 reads TGTGCCAGCAGTTTATCCGTCTATGGCTACACCTTC. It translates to CASSLSVYGYTF.

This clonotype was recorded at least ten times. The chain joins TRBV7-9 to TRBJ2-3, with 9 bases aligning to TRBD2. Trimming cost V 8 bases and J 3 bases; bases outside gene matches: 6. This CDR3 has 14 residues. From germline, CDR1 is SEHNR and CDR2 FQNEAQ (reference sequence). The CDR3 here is CASSVLAGTDTQYF. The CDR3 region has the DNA TGTGCCAGCTCCGTGCTAGCGGGAACAGATACGCAGTATTTT.

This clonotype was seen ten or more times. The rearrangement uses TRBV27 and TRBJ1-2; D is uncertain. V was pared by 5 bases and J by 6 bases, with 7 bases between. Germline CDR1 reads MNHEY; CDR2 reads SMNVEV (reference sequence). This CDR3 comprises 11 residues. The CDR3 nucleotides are TGTGCCAGCAGTCTAAGGGATGGCTACACCTTC. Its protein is CASSLRDGYTF.

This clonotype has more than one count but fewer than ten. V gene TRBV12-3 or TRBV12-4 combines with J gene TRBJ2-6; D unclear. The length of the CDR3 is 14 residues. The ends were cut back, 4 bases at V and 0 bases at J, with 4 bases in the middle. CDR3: CASSSSSGANVLTF. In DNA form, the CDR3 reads TGTGCCAGCAGTTCGAGCTCTGGGGCCAACGTCCTGACTTTC.

For the CDR3, the DNA is TGCAGTGCTAGAGCGGGGGTCTACAATGAGCAGTTCTTC. It encodes CSARAGVYNEQFF. The rearrangement joins TRBV20-1 to TRBJ2-1, with D perhaps TRBD2 (6 bases). This CDR3 spans 13 amino acids. V lost 1 base and J lost 3, with 7 bases in between. Germline loops: CDR1 DFQATT, CDR2 SNEGSKA (reference sequence).

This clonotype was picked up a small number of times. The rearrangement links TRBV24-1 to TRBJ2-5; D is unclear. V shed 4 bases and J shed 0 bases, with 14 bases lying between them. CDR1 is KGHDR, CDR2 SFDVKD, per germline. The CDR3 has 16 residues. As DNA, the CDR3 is TGTGCCACCAGTGACTCCGCTATCGCGAACCAAGAGACCCAGTACTTC. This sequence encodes CATSDSAIANQETQYF.

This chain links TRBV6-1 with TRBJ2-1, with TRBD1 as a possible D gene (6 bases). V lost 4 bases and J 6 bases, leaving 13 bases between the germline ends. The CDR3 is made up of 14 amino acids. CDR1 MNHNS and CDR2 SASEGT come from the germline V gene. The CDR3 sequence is CASSGRGRVNEQFF. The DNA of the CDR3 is TGTGCCAGCAGTGGCAGGGGAAGGGTCAATGAGCAGTTCTTC.

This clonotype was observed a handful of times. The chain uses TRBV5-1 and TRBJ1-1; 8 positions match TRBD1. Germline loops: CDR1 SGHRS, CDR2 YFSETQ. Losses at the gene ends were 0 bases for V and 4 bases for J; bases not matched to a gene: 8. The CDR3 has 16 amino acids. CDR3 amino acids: CASSLVAGGDGTEAFF. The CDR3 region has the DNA TGCGCCAGCAGCTTGGTGGCAGGGGGCGATGGCACTGAAGCTTTCTTT.